These 24 T cell receptor beta chains were all obtained from the same sample, sequenced in a study of T cell responses to AZD1222 COVID-19 vaccine. The data were produced by immunoSEQ multiplex PCR, yet TCRdb's version contains in-frame clones alone and is incomplete. The sample carries about 75,000 clones, 80% to 90% recorded once. Sequences were derived from peripheral blood, sampled 28 days after the second AZD1222 dose. Source of these receptors: an adult who received the AZD1222 COVID-19 vaccine.

V is TRBV10-3 and J is TRBJ1-3, with a possible D match to TRBD1 (6 bases). This CDR3 region has 18 residues. V lost 1 base and J 4 bases, leaving 20 bases between the germline ends. The germline CDR1 and CDR2 sequences are ENHRY and SYGVKD. CDR3 sequence (DNA): TGTGCCATCAGTGAGTTTAGCCAGGGGCCTCGTTCCGGAAACACCATATATTTT. Protein product: CAISEFSQGPRSGNTIYF.

The rearrangement joins TRBV25-1 to TRBJ1-6; D is unclear. The CDR3 is 14 amino acids. The V and J ends lost 6 bases and 7 bases respectively, with 13 bases between them. CDR1 and CDR2 from the germline V gene are MGHDK and SYGVNS. The CDR3 sequence is CASSDTRNNSPLHF. In nucleotides, the CDR3 is TGTGCCAGCAGCGACACCAGAAACAATTCACCCCTCCACTTT.

The chain links TRBV2 to TRBJ1-2; TRBD1 might be the D (5 bases). This CDR3 has 14 amino acids. With 6 bases removed from V and 4 bases from J, the gap between germline ends came to 15 bases. Germline V gene data show CDR1 as SNHLY and CDR2 as FYNNEI. CDR3 amino acids: CASSPGRGTYGYTF. The CDR3 DNA follows: TGTGCCAGCAGCCCCGGACGGGGGACCTATGGCTACACCTTC.

This rearrangement joins TRBV13 to TRBJ2-6, with 8 bases identical to TRBD1. Germline lookup yields CDR1 PRHDT and CDR2 FYEKMQ (reference sequence). This CDR3 has 18 amino acids. The trim removed 1 base at V and 4 bases at J, leaving 9 bases unmatched. The CDR3 spells CASSLAPGTGSGANVLTF. CDR3 DNA: TGTGCCAGCAGCTTAGCCCCCGGGACAGGTTCAGGGGCCAACGTCCTGACTTTC.

The V and J genes are TRBV9 and TRBJ1-1; D remains unclear. V dropped 4 bases and J dropped 0 bases, with 13 bases sitting between them. The V gene's germline CDR1 is SGDLS and CDR2 YYNGEE. The CDR3 has 15 residues. The CDR3: CASSLDGRVNTEAFF. CDR3 sequence (DNA): TGTGCCAGCAGCTTGGACGGGCGGGTGAACACTGAAGCTTTCTTT.

The chain employs TRBV29-1 and TRBJ1-2; 8 bases are a match to TRBD1. There are 14 residues in the CDR3. Germline-derived CDR1 and CDR2 are SQVTM and ANQGSEA. The junction had 9 bases not matched to a gene; V was cut back by 3 bases and J by 6 bases. The CDR3 nucleotides are TGCAGCGTTGATACGACAGGGGTATCTCATGGCTACACCTTC. Its protein product is CSVDTTGVSHGYTF.

This clone was recorded only once. The rearrangement joins TRBV6-1 to TRBJ2-7; unclear D gene. V was trimmed by 1 base and J by 4 bases, leaving 5 bases between them. CDR1 is MNHNS and CDR2 is SASEGT in the germline V gene. The CDR3 extends over 12 amino acids. The CDR3: CASSEDEYEQYF. The CDR3 nucleotides are TGTGCCAGCAGTGAAGATGAATACGAGCAGTACTTC.

CDR3 nucleotide sequence: TGTGCCAGCAGCCGCGGTTGGAGGAACACTGAAGCTTTCTTT. Amino acids: CASSRGWRNTEAFF. The chain links TRBV11-2 to TRBJ1-1; D gene uncertain. Per the germline V gene, CDR1 is SGHAT and CDR2 is FQNNGV. Deletions cut 5 bases from V and 1 base from J, with 11 bases between. This CDR3 spans 14 amino acids.

The gene calls are TRBV24-1 and TRBJ2-5; D might be TRBD2 (6 bases). This CDR3 spans 16 amino acids. Germline V gene sequence: CDR1 KGHDR, CDR2 SFDVKD. V gave up 5 bases and J gave up 4 bases, with 19 bases separating them. CDR3 sequence: CATSGTSGWAGETQYF. CDR3 nucleotide sequence: TGTGCCACCAGTGGAACCAGCGGGTGGGCTGGAGAGACCCAGTACTTC.

A word on this clone: The same CDR3 arises from other DNA sequences in this sample as well. The chain links TRBV5-1 to TRBJ2-1; D uncertain. CDR3 size: 15 residues. The V and J ends lost 0 bases and 1 base respectively, with 8 bases between them. Germline V gene sequence: CDR1 SGHRS, CDR2 YFSETQ. The CDR3 spells CASSLGDLSYNEQFF. CDR3 in DNA: TGCGCCAGCAGCTTGGGAGACTTATCCTACAATGAGCAGTTCTTC.

This rearrangement joins TRBV7-2 to TRBJ2-1, with 7 bases matching TRBD2. The CDR3 is 14 residues long. Germline lookup yields CDR1 SGHTA and CDR2 FQGNSA. V gave up 1 base and J gave up 9 bases; unmatched junction bases: 6. DNA of the CDR3: TGTGCCAGCAGCTTAGACCCGGGGAGGGTTGAGCAGTTCTTC. It encodes CASSLDPGRVEQFF. The complete variable domain, with remaining parts taken from reference TRBV7-2 and TRBJ2-1, reads GAGVSQSPSNKVTEKGKDVELRCDPISGHTALYWYRQSLGQGLEFLIYFQGNSAPDKSGLPSDRFSAERTGGSVSTLTIQRTQQEDSAVYLCASSLDPGRVEQFFGPGTRLTVL.

The rearrangement uses TRBV16 and TRBJ2-5; D tentatively fits TRBD1 or TRBD2 (5 bases each). Looked up from germline, CDR1 is KGHSY and CDR2 is FQNENV. The CDR3 runs 11 residues. Trimming removed 11 bases at V and 10 bases at J, with 17 bases between. In nucleotides, the CDR3 is TGTGCCTTACAAGACGGGGCCGTCCAGTACTTC. This sequence encodes CALQDGAVQYF.

This rearrangement joins TRBV18 to TRBJ2-2; D is unresolved. V was cut by 1 base and J by 6 bases, with 9 bases left in between. The CDR3 covers 14 residues. Germline V gene lookup returns CDR1 KGHSH and CDR2 LQKENI. Here the CDR3 reads CASSPRSGAGELFF. CDR3 coding DNA: TGTGCCAGCTCACCACGCTCTGGGGCCGGGGAGCTGTTTTTT.

J is TRBJ1-4 and V is TRBV7-2; D remains ambiguous. V lost 2 bases, J lost 2 bases, and 12 bases lay in between. This CDR3 has 16 residues. From germline, CDR1 is SGHTA and CDR2 FQGNSA. CDR3 nucleotides: TGTGCCAGCAGCTTATGGGGTTTTAGTACTAATGAAAAACTGTTTTTT. It codes for CASSLWGFSTNEKLFF.

This clone has more than one count but fewer than ten. The gene calls are TRBV30 and TRBJ1-3; D remains ambiguous. CDR3 length equals 14 residues. Between the trimmed V and J ends, which lost 3 bases and 1 base, there was a span of 10 bases. CDR1 is GTSNPN and CDR2 is SVGIG in the germline V gene (reference sequence). CDR3 in amino acids: CAWRGTESGNTIYF. In nucleotides, the CDR3 is TGTGCCTGGAGGGGTACAGAGTCTGGAAACACCATATATTTT.

The rearrangement uses TRBV5-1 and TRBJ1-1, with a tentative D call TRBD1 (5 bases). CDR3 length: 16 residues. Germline V gene sequence: CDR1 SGHRS, CDR2 YFSETQ. Trimming left V 1 base short and J 1 base short, with 14 bases between. CDR3 coding DNA: TGCGCCAGCAGCTTGAGGGGCCCGACCACGAACACTGAAGCTTTCTTT. This codes for CASSLRGPTTNTEAFF.

The rearrangement uses TRBV19 and TRBJ1-5; D not resolved. Germline-derived CDR1 and CDR2 are LNHDA and SQIVND (reference sequence). The CDR3 consists of 16 residues. The V end lost 4 bases, the J end lost 7 bases, and 20 bases lay between the germline ends. The CDR3 bases are TGTGCCAGTAGTACAAACCAGATCAATTTGGGCCAGCCCCAGCATTTT. It yields the protein CASSTNQINLGQPQHF. Filled out from reference TRBV19 and TRBJ1-5, the complete variable domain reads DGGITQSPKYLFRKEGQNVTLSCEQNLNHDAMYWYRQDPGQGLRLIYYSQIVNDFQKGDIAEGYSVSREKKESFPLTVTSAQKNPTAFYLCASSTNQINLGQPQHFGDGTRLSIL.

The V and J genes are TRBV4-2 and TRBJ2-7, with 11 bases that match TRBD1. V shed 3 bases and J 1 base; nucleotides not matched to a gene: 5. Per the germline V gene, CDR1 is LGHNA and CDR2 is YNFKEQ. The CDR3 is 16 residues long. The CDR3, as DNA: TGTGCCAGCAGCCAGCGAGGGACAGGGGGGTCCTACGAGCAGTACTTC. Residues: CASSQRGTGGSYEQYF.

The chain combines TRBV7-2 with TRBJ1-1, with a possible D match to TRBD1 (5 bases). This CDR3 region has 15 residues. With 5 bases removed from V and 0 bases from J, the gap between germline ends came to 13 bases. Per germline, CDR1 SGHTA and CDR2 FQGNSA. The CDR3 spells CASSDSGGMNTEAFF. DNA for the CDR3: TGTGCCAGCAGCGATTCGGGGGGTATGAACACTGAAGCTTTCTTT.

The chain has TRBV13 and TRBJ2-4; a weak D match, TRBD1 (6 bases). This CDR3 is 15 amino acids long. Germline CDR1 PRHDT, CDR2 FYEKMQ (reference sequence). V was cut by 2 bases and J by 4 bases, with 12 bases left in between. CDR3 bases: TGTGCCAGCAGCTTAAGAACGGGACAAAAAAACATTCAGTACTTC. This codes for CASSLRTGQKNIQYF.

CDR3 bases: TGTGCCAGCAGCCTATCAAGGCAACAGGATACCCCGGGCATCCAGTACTTC. Translated, it gives CASSLSRQQDTPGIQYF. V usage is TRBV5-4 and J usage is TRBJ2-5; D might be TRBD1 (5 bases). From germline, CDR1 is SGHNT and CDR2 YYREEE (reference sequence). The CDR3 is 17 amino acids. Trimming stripped 4 bases from V and 10 bases from J, with 29 bases between.

The genes are TRBV5-6 and TRBJ2-3; TRBD1 aligns across 7 bases. The J segment lost 0 bases and the V segment lost 4 bases, leaving 14 bases of the junction unmatched. This CDR3 contains 18 residues. Germline V CDR1 and CDR2: SGHDT, YYEEEE. The CDR3 loop is CASSPDRATRVSTDTQYF. CDR3 DNA sequence: TGTGCCAGCAGCCCAGACAGGGCCACACGGGTTAGCACAGATACGCAGTATTTT.

The chain couples TRBV18 to TRBJ1-5; 9 bases line up with TRBD1. Germline V gene lookup returns CDR1 KGHSH and CDR2 LQKENI. Trimming cost V 6 bases and J 4 bases; bases outside gene matches: 7. CDR3 length equals 15 residues. CDR3 in amino acids: CASSGQGLGNQPQHF. The CDR3 bases are TGTGCCAGCTCCGGACAGGGGCTAGGAAATCAGCCCCAGCATTTT. The complete variable domain, with remaining parts taken from reference TRBV18 and TRBJ1-5, reads NAGVMQNPRHLVRRRGQEARLRCSPMKGHSHVYWYRQLPEEGLKFMVYLQKENIIDESGMPKERFSAEFPKEGPSILRIQQVVRGDSAAYFCASSGQGLGNQPQHFGDGTRLSIL.

The chain recombines TRBV19 with TRBJ1-5; D call uncertain. Germline CDR1 reads LNHDA; CDR2 reads SQIVND (reference sequence). This CDR3 contains 13 residues. V lost 7 bases to trimming and J lost 6 bases, with 13 bases between them. The CDR3 is CASTRGEAQPQHF. For the CDR3, the DNA is TGTGCCAGTACCCGGGGTGAGGCTCAGCCCCAGCATTTT.